One and the same sample provided the 10 T cell receptor beta chains below, sequenced in a study of T cells after yellow fever vaccination. TCRdb used MiXCR to reprocess the 5' RACE reads, holding one entry per CDR3 protein. The table lists a few hundred thousand distinct CDR3 sequences, roughly 3.9% of them singletons. This specimen was PBMCs, taken 5 days after the yellow fever booster vaccination. All receptors come from a man between 18 and 29 years old who received the YFV17D yellow fever vaccine.

This clonotype was seen many times. The chain links TRBV12-3 or TRBV12-4 to TRBJ1-5; D might be TRBD1 (5 bases). V gave up 5 bases and J gave up 7 bases, with 12 bases separating them. This CDR3 has 13 amino acids. For the CDR3, the DNA is TGTGCCAGCAGTATCCAGGGTGGCCAGCCCCAGCATTTT. Its protein is CASSIQGGQPQHF.

This clonotype was seen more than once but under ten times. J is TRBJ1-2 and V is TRBV27; D remains unclear. In germline, CDR1 is MNHEY, CDR2 SMNVEV (reference sequence). This CDR3 has 13 amino acids. Trimming removed 11 bases from V and 7 bases from J, with 20 bases in between. As DNA, the CDR3 is TGTGCCGCCAGACACCAAAGGACCTTTGGCTACACCTTC. The encoded protein is CAARHQRTFGYTF.

This clonotype was seen more than once but under ten times. The chain is built from TRBV7-8 and TRBJ2-2, with D unresolved. CDR3 length: 13 residues. Trimming cost V 0 bases and J 6 bases, with 5 bases left between them. Germline values: CDR1 SGHVS, CDR2 FQNEAQ. Here the CDR3 DNA reads TGTGCCAGCAGCTTAGCCCGAGCCGGGGAGCTGTTTTTT. Protein sequence: CASSLARAGELFF.

This clonotype was counted at least ten times. The chain joins TRBV6-2 or TRBV6-3 to TRBJ2-2; D is unresolved. This CDR3 has 12 residues. Between the trimmed V and J ends, which lost 2 bases and 7 bases, there was a span of 5 bases. Germline CDR1 and CDR2: MNHEY and SVGEGT. The CDR3 DNA sequence: TGTGCCAGCAGTTACCCAGTCGGGGAGCTGTTTTTT. This sequence encodes CASSYPVGELFF.

The gene calls are TRBV11-1 and TRBJ2-7, with D maybe TRBD2 (5 bases). From germline, CDR1 is SGHAT and CDR2 FQDESV (reference sequence). The CDR3 has 13 residues. The V and J ends lost 5 bases and 6 bases respectively, with 14 bases between them. CDR3 protein: CASSPKLDGEQYF. The CDR3 nucleotides read TGTGCCAGCAGCCCTAAACTAGATGGCGAGCAGTACTTC.

The chain has TRBV27 and TRBJ2-5, with 12 bases that match TRBD1. This CDR3 has 13 amino acids. From germline, CDR1 is MNHEY and CDR2 SMNVEV (reference sequence). The junction had 13 bases not matched to a gene; V was cut back by 10 bases and J by 13 bases. The CDR3 region has the DNA TGTGCCATTGGGACAGGGGGCCTGGAGACCGTGTACTTC. The encoded protein is CAIGTGGLETVYF.

This clonotype was counted a few times. The chain couples TRBV20-1 to TRBJ2-1; TRBD2 matches at 11 bases. Germline CDR1 DFQATT, CDR2 SNEGSKA (reference sequence). Trimming at V came to 2 bases and at J to 5 bases, leaving 5 bases not matched to a gene. This CDR3 has 15 residues. Here the CDR3 DNA reads TGCAGTGCTAGACGTAGCGGGGGGGCCCACAATGAGCAGTTCTTC. Translating it yields CSARRSGGAHNEQFF.

This clonotype was detected a few times. The genes are TRBV7-6 and TRBJ2-3; no definite D call. V shed 1 base and J shed 3 bases, with 8 bases lying between them. Germline CDR1 reads SGHVS; CDR2 reads FNYEAQ. The CDR3 extends over 14 amino acids. The CDR3 coding sequence is TGTGCCAGCAGCTTAGGTCTGCCGACAGATACGCAGTATTTT. The encoded protein is CASSLGLPTDTQYF.

V is TRBV4-1 and J is TRBJ1-2; the D is unclear. The CDR3 loop spans 11 amino acids. Germline CDR1 and CDR2: MGHRA and YSYEKL. The V and J ends lost 1 base and 9 bases respectively, with 6 bases between them. The CDR3 here is CASSQAGSYTF. DNA of the CDR3: TGCGCCAGCAGCCAAGCCGGGAGCTACACCTTC.

The chain couples TRBV5-1 to TRBJ2-6, with TRBD2 as a possible D gene (5 bases). V lost 4 bases, J lost 1 base, and 9 bases lay in between. The CDR3 is 15 amino acids. The germline CDR1 and CDR2 sequences are SGHRS and YFSETQ. The CDR3 loop reads CASSERVSGANVLTF. As DNA, the CDR3 is TGCGCCAGCAGCGAGAGGGTATCTGGGGCCAACGTCCTGACTTTC.